These 32 T cell receptor beta chains were all obtained from the same sample, sequenced in a study of blood T cell repertoires in COVID-19. TCRdb keeps only in-frame clones here, not all; method: immunoSEQ multiplex PCR. This table holds roughly 320,000 clones, over 75% found once. Material: PBMCs or T cells enriched from blood (not recorded which). The receptors derive from a man aged 25-45 years who had recovered from COVID-19.

The chain has TRBV11-2 and TRBJ1-4; D is ambiguous. The CDR3 has 16 residues. Trimming shortened V by 6 bases and J by 0 bases, and 14 bases separated the two germline ends. Germline V lookup: CDR1 SGHAT, CDR2 FQNNGV. The CDR3: CASSGRDSSTNEKLFF. As DNA, the CDR3 is TGTGCCAGCAGTGGGCGGGATTCTTCAACTAATGAAAAACTGTTTTTT.

This clone was seen a few times. The genes are TRBV7-8 and TRBJ1-2; D is possibly TRBD1 (6 bases). V was trimmed by 1 base and J by 6 bases, leaving 21 bases between them. CDR1 is SGHVS and CDR2 is FQNEAQ in the germline V gene. The CDR3 length is 17 residues. The CDR3 region is CASSLGQSPGTRDGYTF. CDR3 in DNA: TGTGCCAGCAGCTTAGGGCAGTCTCCCGGGACACGGGATGGCTACACCTTC. Variable domain in full (rest from reference TRBV7-8 and TRBJ1-2): GAGVSQSPRYKVAKRGQDVALRCDPISGHVSLFWYQQALGQGPEFLTYFQNEAQLDKSGLPSDRFFAERPEGSVSTLKIQRTQQEDSAVYLCASSLGQSPGTRDGYTFGSGTRLTVV.

The chain links TRBV27 to TRBJ2-1, with 10 nucleotides matching TRBD2. The germline CDR1 and CDR2 sequences are MNHEY and SMNVEV (reference sequence). Trimming cost V 3 bases and J 15 bases; bases outside gene matches: 11. CDR3 length: 14 residues. CDR3 coding DNA: TGTGCCAGCAGTTTGGGTAGCGGGGGGACCGACCGGTTCTTC. This encodes CASSLGSGGTDRFF.

The V call is TRBV9, the J call TRBJ2-7; 9 nucleotides line up with TRBD2. Germline CDR1 reads SGDLS; CDR2 reads YYNGEE. V gave up 7 bases and J gave up 5 bases; unmatched junction bases: 7. This CDR3 spans 13 amino acids. The CDR3 DNA reads TGTGCCAGCGCTAAAGGGACTAGCAACGAGCAGTACTTC. It yields the protein CASAKGTSNEQYF. Complete variable domain (other parts from reference TRBV9 and TRBJ2-7): DSGVTQTPKHLITATGQRVTLRCSPRSGDLSVYWYQQSLDQGLQFLIQYYNGEERAKGNILERFSAQQFPDLHSELNLSSLELGDSALYFCASAKGTSNEQYFGPGTRLTVT.

A few counts support this clone. The chain couples TRBV28 to TRBJ1-6; 10 bases map to TRBD1. This CDR3 spans 17 amino acids. With V trimmed by 1 base and J by 4 bases, 4 bases remained unmatched. CDR1 and CDR2 (germline): MDHEN, SYDVKM. CDR3 DNA sequence: TGTGCCAGCAGTTTATCCGGGGGACAGGGGTATAATTCACCCCTCCACTTT. Amino acids: CASSLSGGQGYNSPLHF.

This clone was recorded only once. The chain combines TRBV28 with TRBJ1-3; D is unclear. Germline CDR1 MDHEN, CDR2 SYDVKM. V was shortened by 6 bases and J by 0 bases, with 12 bases between the two germline ends. This CDR3 region has 15 residues. CDR3 region: CASRTSQGSGNTIYF. The CDR3 nucleotides are TGTGCCAGCAGGACAAGTCAAGGCTCTGGAAACACCATATATTTT.

This clone has a single count. This chain links TRBV29-1 with TRBJ2-3; D gene unclear. Trimming shortened V by 0 bases and J by 5 bases, and 6 bases separated the two germline ends. This CDR3 region has 12 residues. Germline values: CDR1 SQVTM, CDR2 ANQGSEA. The DNA for the CDR3 is TGCAGCGTTGAAGACCACAGAGATACGCAGTATTTT. The encoded protein is CSVEDHRDTQYF.

The CDR3 spells CASSFPGSYEQYF. In DNA, the CDR3 is TGTGCCAGCAGCTTCCCGGGTTCCTACGAGCAGTACTTC. The chain has TRBV7-9 and TRBJ2-7, with D hard to call. This CDR3 has 13 amino acids. Germline CDR1 SEHNR, CDR2 FQNEAQ (reference sequence). Trimming cost V 3 bases and J 1 base, with 7 bases left between them.

This clone was recorded a few times. The chain combines TRBV24-1 with TRBJ1-1, with no clear D. The CDR3 is made up of 12 amino acids. Trimming left V 0 bases short and J 8 bases short, with 6 bases between. CDR1 and CDR2 (germline): KGHDR, SFDVKD. The CDR3 coding sequence is TGTGCCACCAGTGATTTGCGAGGGGAAGCTTTCTTT. This encodes CATSDLRGEAFF.

For this clone: A junction boundary mismatches the germline segment, possibly from a read error. The chain recombines TRBV7-7 with TRBJ2-5, with D possibly matching TRBD2 (5 bases). Germline assignment: CDR1 SSHAT and CDR2 FNYEAQ (reference sequence). The CDR3 runs 15 residues. The CDR3 here is CASSPSAGDQETQYF. CDR3 nucleotides: TGTGCTAGCAGCCCCTCGGCCGGGGACCAAGAGACCCAGTACTTC.

The J gene is TRBJ2-1, the V gene TRBV6-5; 10 bases are a match to TRBD1. The germline V gene has CDR1 MNHEY and CDR2 SVGAGI. The CDR3 is made up of 13 amino acids. The V and J ends lost 6 bases and 14 bases, in that order; junction bases with no gene match: 10. CDR3 loop: CASSLNPGTGEFF. CDR3 bases: TGTGCCAGCAGCTTGAACCCCGGGACAGGGGAGTTCTTC.

This clone was recorded only once. This rearrangement joins TRBV12-5 to TRBJ1-4, with a possible D match to TRBD1 (5 bases). V shed 5 bases and J shed 8 bases, with 18 bases lying between them. The CDR3 has 15 amino acids. The V gene's germline CDR1 is LGHNT and CDR2 FRNRAP. The CDR3 DNA is TGTGCTAGTGGTGAAAGGACCGCCCCAGGGGAAAAACTGTTTTTT. Protein product: CASGERTAPGEKLFF.

This clone was counted a few times. V is TRBV30 and J is TRBJ1-1; 7 bases line up with TRBD1. In germline, CDR1 is GTSNPN, CDR2 SVGIG (reference sequence). Trimming removed 2 bases from V and 5 bases from J; junction bases left unmatched: 8. The CDR3 has 14 residues. The CDR3 bases are TGTGCCTGGAGTCGGACAGGTTGGAGTACTGAAGCTTTCTTT. Protein sequence: CAWSRTGWSTEAFF. The entire variable domain, with the rest obtained from reference TRBV30 and TRBJ1-1, is as follows: SQTIHQWPATLVQPVGSPLSLECTVEGTSNPNLYWYRQAAGRGLQLLFYSVGIGQISSEVPQNLSASRPQDRQFILSSKKLLLSDSGFYLCAWSRTGWSTEAFFGQGTRLTVV.

The J gene is TRBJ1-2, the V gene TRBV5-5, with D perhaps TRBD1 (6 bases). The CDR3 is 15 amino acids. CDR1 and CDR2 (germline): SGHKS, YYEKEE (reference sequence). Deletions cut 4 bases from V and 4 bases from J, with 17 bases between. The CDR3 DNA reads TGTGCCAGCAGCGCGTCGGGGGGCGCGGGCTATGGCTACACCTTC. Protein sequence: CASSASGGAGYGYTF.

V is TRBV28 and J is TRBJ1-1; D is perhaps TRBD1 (6 bases). This CDR3 has 17 residues. V was pared by 1 base and J by 1 base, with 16 bases between. CDR1 and CDR2 from the germline V gene are MDHEN and SYDVKM. CDR3 nucleotide sequence: TGTGCCAGCAGTTTATCCCGGGGGGCTAAGAAGAACACTGAAGCTTTCTTT. Translation: CASSLSRGAKKNTEAFF.

This clone was seen more than once but under ten times. The CDR3 DNA sequence: TGTGCCAGCAGCCGGAGGGTTTTAGGGGAGCCCCTTAACTATGGCTACACCTTC. Translated: CASSRRVLGEPLNYGYTF. The J gene is TRBJ1-2, the V gene TRBV14, with D perhaps matching TRBD1 (5 bases). This CDR3 has 18 residues. In germline, CDR1 is SGHDN, CDR2 FVKESK. The ends were cut back, 4 bases at V and 1 base at J, with 22 bases in the middle.

The chain employs TRBV11-2 and TRBJ2-1; D gene ambiguous. The CDR3 is made up of 12 amino acids. V was clipped by 7 bases and J by 6 bases, with 10 bases between them. CDR1 and CDR2 from the germline V gene are SGHAT and FQNNGV. The CDR3 protein is CASTTNSNEQFF. The CDR3 DNA reads TGTGCCAGCACCACAAACAGCAATGAGCAGTTCTTC.

CDR3 sequence: CASSPYGRLGQPQHF. The DNA for the CDR3 is TGTGCCAGCTCTCCGTACGGCAGGTTGGGCCAGCCCCAGCATTTT. The J gene is TRBJ1-5, the V gene TRBV18, with no clear D. Looked up from germline, CDR1 is KGHSH and CDR2 is LQKENI. Trimming pared 6 bases from V and 7 bases from J, leaving 19 bases between. This CDR3 has 15 amino acids. Variable domain in full (rest from reference TRBV18 and TRBJ1-5): NAGVMQNPRHLVRRRGQEARLRCSPMKGHSHVYWYRQLPEEGLKFMVYLQKENIIDESGMPKERFSAEFPKEGPSILRIQQVVRGDSAAYFCASSPYGRLGQPQHFGDGTRLSIL.

J is TRBJ2-3 and V is TRBV6-4, with 7 bases aligning to TRBD2. With 5 bases clipped from V and 4 bases from J, the junction kept 15 bases outside the gene matches. Per the germline V gene, CDR1 is MRHNA and CDR2 is SNTAGT. CDR3 length equals 17 residues. CDR3 coding DNA: TGTGCCAGCAGTCCAACGATTCCTAGCGGAGCTTCAGATACGCAGTATTTT. Residues: CASSPTIPSGASDTQYF.

The chain joins TRBV28 to TRBJ1-5; D is uncertain. Trimming removed 4 bases from V and 1 base from J, with 11 bases in between. The CDR3 extends over 15 amino acids. Germline loops: CDR1 MDHEN, CDR2 SYDVKM. The CDR3 sequence is CASSSPTESNQPQHF. The CDR3 nucleotides read TGTGCCAGCAGTTCGCCAACAGAGAGCAATCAGCCCCAGCATTTT.

This chain connects TRBV19 to TRBJ1-1, with D possibly TRBD1 on 6 matching bases. The germline V gene encodes CDR1 LNHDA and CDR2 SQIVND (reference sequence). This CDR3 is 14 amino acids long. Trimming shortened V by 6 bases and J by 1 base, and 12 bases separated the two germline ends. This CDR3 is CASRKTGTNTEAFF. In nucleotides, the CDR3 is TGTGCCAGTAGGAAAACAGGGACGAACACTGAAGCTTTCTTT. The full variable domain, completed using reference TRBV19 and TRBJ1-1, is DGGITQSPKYLFRKEGQNVTLSCEQNLNHDAMYWYRQDPGQGLRLIYYSQIVNDFQKGDIAEGYSVSREKKESFPLTVTSAQKNPTAFYLCASRKTGTNTEAFFGQGTRLTVV.

The chain is built from TRBV5-1 and TRBJ2-7, with 10 bases that match TRBD1. The length of the CDR3 is 14 residues. V shed 4 bases and J 5 bases; nucleotides not matched to a gene: 6. CDR1 SGHRS and CDR2 YFSETQ come from the germline V gene. CDR3 region: CASSRGQGRHEQYF. In DNA, the CDR3 is TGCGCCAGCAGCAGGGGACAGGGGCGCCACGAGCAGTACTTC.

The rearrangement links TRBV10-3 to TRBJ1-6; D is unclear. Germline V gene sequence: CDR1 ENHRY, CDR2 SYGVKD. This CDR3 region has 16 residues. V lost 1 base and J 0 bases, leaving 7 bases between the germline ends. The DNA of the CDR3 is TGTGCCATCAGTGAGTTGGGGAGCTCCTATAATTCACCCCTCCACTTT. Its translation is CAISELGSSYNSPLHF.

The J gene is TRBJ1-3, the V gene TRBV9; 7 bases align to TRBD1. Losses at the gene ends were 3 bases for V and 4 bases for J; bases not matched to a gene: 7. The germline V gene has CDR1 SGDLS and CDR2 YYNGEE. This CDR3 is 15 amino acids long. CDR3 coding DNA: TGTGCCAGCAGCGGCATTACAGGGGTCGGAAACACCATATATTTT. Its protein is CASSGITGVGNTIYF.

In this sample, this clone turned up once. This chain connects TRBV27 to TRBJ1-5; D is possibly TRBD1 (5 bases). The CDR3 has 15 residues. V lost 2 bases and J lost 1, with 9 bases in between. CDR1 is MNHEY, CDR2 SMNVEV, per germline (reference sequence). The CDR3 loop reads CASSLVGQSNQPQHF. For the CDR3, the DNA is TGTGCCAGCAGTTTAGTGGGGCAGAGCAATCAGCCCCAGCATTTT.

V gene TRBV3-1 (or the pseudogene TRBV3-2) combines with J gene TRBJ2-5; TRBD2 aligns across 8 bases. This CDR3 region has 18 residues. Germline V lookup: CDR1 LGHDT, CDR2 YNNKEL (reference sequence). J gave up 2 bases and V 2 bases, and 13 bases lay outside the gene matches. The CDR3 protein is CASSQIGVGGGPQETQYF. The DNA for the CDR3 is TGTGCCAGCAGCCAAATAGGGGTCGGCGGGGGGCCGCAAGAGACCCAGTACTTC.

The chain employs TRBV19 and TRBJ1-2, with D possibly matching TRBD1 (6 bases). CDR1 and CDR2 (germline): LNHDA, SQIVND (reference sequence). With 6 bases removed from V and 8 bases from J, the gap between germline ends came to 19 bases. This CDR3 region has 14 residues. As DNA, the CDR3 is TGTGCCAGTAGCCAGACAGGACCCACAGCGGGCTACACCTTC. It yields the protein CASSQTGPTAGYTF. Full variable domain (missing parts from reference TRBV19 and TRBJ1-2): DGGITQSPKYLFRKEGQNVTLSCEQNLNHDAMYWYRQDPGQGLRLIYYSQIVNDFQKGDIAEGYSVSREKKESFPLTVTSAQKNPTAFYLCASSQTGPTAGYTFGSGTRLTVV.

V and J are TRBV18 and TRBJ1-6; maybe TRBD1 (5 bases). In germline, CDR1 is KGHSH, CDR2 LQKENI. The V end lost 3 bases, the J end lost 9 bases, and 12 bases lay between the germline ends. The CDR3 is 14 amino acids. The CDR3 coding sequence is TGTGCCAGCTCACCCTCGGGGGAGGGTTCACCCCTCCACTTT. Its translation is CASSPSGEGSPLHF. The whole variable domain, filled in from reference TRBV18 and TRBJ1-6, reads NAGVMQNPRHLVRRRGQEARLRCSPMKGHSHVYWYRQLPEEGLKFMVYLQKENIIDESGMPKERFSAEFPKEGPSILRIQQVVRGDSAAYFCASSPSGEGSPLHFGNGTRLTVT.

The DNA of the CDR3 is TGCGCCAGCAGTGAAGCGGGAGGAAGAATGGAGACCCAGTACTTC. Its protein product is CASSEAGGRMETQYF. The genes are TRBV10-2 and TRBJ2-5; TRBD2 matches at 9 bases. This CDR3 is 15 amino acids long. Germline V CDR1 and CDR2: WSHSY, SAAADI. Trimming at V came to 3 bases and at J to 5 bases, leaving 7 bases not matched to a gene.

The chain couples TRBV21-1 to TRBJ2-5; TRBD1 is taken as the D call from the table, unchecked against the DNA. TRBV21-1 is a recognized pseudogene. The CDR3 runs 17 residues. CDR3 DNA sequence: TGTGCCAGCACCAGAAATCTAGAGGGGGCAACCACGGAGACCCAGTACTTC. Translated: CASTRNLEGATTETQYF.

The J gene is TRBJ1-4, the V gene TRBV10-1, with D maybe TRBD1 (5 bases). The CDR3 has 15 amino acids. CDR1 and CDR2 from the germline V gene are WNHNN and SYGVQD (reference sequence). V shed 0 bases and J shed 8 bases, with 13 bases lying between them. The CDR3 DNA reads as TGCGCCAGCAGTGAGTCACCGGGGACTGGAGAAAAACTGTTTTTT. As protein: CASSESPGTGEKLFF.

The rearrangement uses TRBV19 and TRBJ2-7; 7 bases agree with TRBD1. The V segment lost 5 bases and the J segment 3 bases; nucleotides outside the gene matches: 7. Germline loops: CDR1 LNHDA, CDR2 SQIVND (reference sequence). The CDR3 runs 14 residues. The CDR3 region is CASSPAGGDYEQYF. As DNA, the CDR3 is TGTGCCAGTAGTCCGGCAGGGGGTGACTACGAGCAGTACTTC.